This TCR beta chain was profiled in a study of CD8 T cells in Susac syndrome. An input of roughly 0.5 to 1 ug of RNA was subjected to reverse transcription using random hexamers. Amplification of TCR beta CDR3 used immunoSEQ multiplex PCR across 54 Vbeta and 13 Jbeta. TCRdb reprocessed the immunoSEQ multiplex PCR reads with MiXCR, giving one entry per CDR3 protein. The data show roughly 120,000 distinct CDR3 sequences, less than 95% seen once. The CDR3 length is 18 residues. J was trimmed by 5 bases and V by 6 bases; bases with no gene match: 9. Germline V gene lookup returns CDR1 SNHLY and CDR2 FYNNEI.

This TCR was recovered from a human donor with multiple sclerosis. J is TRBJ2-2 and V is TRBV2; 16 bases map to TRBD2. The specimen sequenced was CD4+ T cells from PBMCs. DNA for the CDR3: TGTGCCAGCAGCGGGGGACTAGCGGGAGGGCCACGAACCGGGGAGCTGTTTTTT. It is translated as CASSGGLAGGPRTGELFF.